What follows is one T cell receptor beta chain and its context. Its antigen is as yet unknown. Profiled with immunoSEQ multiplex PCR; TCRdb holds only in-frame clones, not every one. The table has 80,000 to 95,000 clones, about 86% seen once. Germline V gene sequence: CDR1 MDHEN, CDR2 SYDVKM. Trimming removed 4 bases at V and 3 bases at J, with 17 bases between. The CDR3 totals 16 residues. This entry is derived from a study of OX40 agonist ivuxolimab in advanced cancers. Study findings and constraints: Doses of 0.1 to 3.0 mg/kg were accompanied by clonal expansion of CD4+ and CD8+ blood T cells by week 6. Clonal expansion among partial responders at 0.1-3.0 mg/kg ranked near the lowest.

Source: CD4+ or CD8+ T cells sorted from blood, taken in a trial of the OX40 agonist ivuxolimab. V and J are TRBV28 and TRBJ2-3; D not certain. This TCR was sampled from an adult with an advanced solid tumor such as melanoma, head and neck, liver or kidney cancer. The CDR3 loop is CASSSPRPEPTDTQYF. The CDR3 coding sequence is TGTGCCAGCAGTTCTCCCAGGCCGGAGCCTACAGATACGCAGTATTTT.